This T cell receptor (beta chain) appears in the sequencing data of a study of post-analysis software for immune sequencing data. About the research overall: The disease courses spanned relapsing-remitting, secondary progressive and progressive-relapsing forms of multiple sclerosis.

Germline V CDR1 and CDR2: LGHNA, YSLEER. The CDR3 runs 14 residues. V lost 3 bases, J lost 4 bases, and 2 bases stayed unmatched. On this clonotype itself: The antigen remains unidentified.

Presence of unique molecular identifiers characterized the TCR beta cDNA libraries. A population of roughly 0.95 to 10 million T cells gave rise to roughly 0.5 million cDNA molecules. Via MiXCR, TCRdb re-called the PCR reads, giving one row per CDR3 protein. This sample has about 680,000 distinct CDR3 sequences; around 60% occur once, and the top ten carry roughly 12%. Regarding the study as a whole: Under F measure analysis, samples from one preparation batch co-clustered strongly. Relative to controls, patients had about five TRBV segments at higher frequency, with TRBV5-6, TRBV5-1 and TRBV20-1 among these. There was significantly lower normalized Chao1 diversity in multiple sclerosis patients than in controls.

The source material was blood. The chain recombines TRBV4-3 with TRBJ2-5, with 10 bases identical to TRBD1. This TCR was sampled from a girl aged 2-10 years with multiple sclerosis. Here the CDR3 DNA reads TGCGCCAGCAGCCAGGGGACAGGGGTAGAGACCCAGTACTTC. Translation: CASSQGTGVETQYF.